The text below deals with one T cell receptor (beta chain). Random hexamers were used to reverse transcribe the RNA input (0.5 to 1 ug). TCRdb analysed the immunoSEQ multiplex PCR reads with MiXCR anew, one entry per CDR3 protein. The sample lists under 110,000 distinct CDR3 sequences; approximately 94% were seen once. The germline V gene encodes CDR1 SGHDT and CDR2 YYEEEE. The CDR3 has 12 residues. The germline V and J ends were trimmed by 0 bases and 6 bases, with 6 bases remaining between them. The data originate from a study of CD8 T cells in Susac syndrome. TEMRA cells were FACS-enriched, while CD8+ and CD4+ T cells were negatively isolated.

This chain uses TRBV5-6 with TRBJ1-1; no firm D call. Sequencing input: CD8+ T cells from PBMCs. The receptor comes from a human donor with Susac syndrome. This CDR3 is CASSLGFSEAFF. The CDR3 nucleotides are TGTGCCAGCAGCTTGGGGTTTTCTGAAGCTTTCTTT.